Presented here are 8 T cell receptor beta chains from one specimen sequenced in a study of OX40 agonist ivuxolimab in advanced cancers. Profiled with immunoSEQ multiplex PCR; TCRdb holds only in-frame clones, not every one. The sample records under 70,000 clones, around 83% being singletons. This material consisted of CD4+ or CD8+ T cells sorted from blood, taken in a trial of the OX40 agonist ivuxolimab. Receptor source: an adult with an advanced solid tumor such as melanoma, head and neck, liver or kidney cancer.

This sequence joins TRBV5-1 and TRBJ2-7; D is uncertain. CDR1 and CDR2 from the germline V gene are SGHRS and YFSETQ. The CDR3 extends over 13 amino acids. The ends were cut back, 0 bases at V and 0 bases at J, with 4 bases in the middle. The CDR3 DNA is TGCGCCAGCAGCTTGGACAACTCCTACGAGCAGTACTTC. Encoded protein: CASSLDNSYEQYF.

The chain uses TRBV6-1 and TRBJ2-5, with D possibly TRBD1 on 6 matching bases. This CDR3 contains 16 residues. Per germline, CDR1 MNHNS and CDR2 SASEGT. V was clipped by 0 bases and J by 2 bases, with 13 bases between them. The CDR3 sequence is CASSEAPSGAQETQYF. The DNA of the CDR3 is TGTGCCAGCAGTGAAGCTCCGTCAGGGGCGCAAGAGACCCAGTACTTC.

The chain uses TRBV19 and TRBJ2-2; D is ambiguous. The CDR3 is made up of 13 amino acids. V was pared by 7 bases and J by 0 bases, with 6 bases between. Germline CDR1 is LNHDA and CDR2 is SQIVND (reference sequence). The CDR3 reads CASMAPNTGELFF. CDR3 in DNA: TGTGCCAGTATGGCACCGAACACCGGGGAGCTGTTTTTT.

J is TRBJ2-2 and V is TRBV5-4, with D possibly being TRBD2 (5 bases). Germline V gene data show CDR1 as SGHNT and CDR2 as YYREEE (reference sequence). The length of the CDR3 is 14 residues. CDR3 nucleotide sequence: TGTGGTTGTTCGTCGCGGGCGTCCACCGGGGAGCTGTTTTTT. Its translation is CGCSSRASTGELFF.

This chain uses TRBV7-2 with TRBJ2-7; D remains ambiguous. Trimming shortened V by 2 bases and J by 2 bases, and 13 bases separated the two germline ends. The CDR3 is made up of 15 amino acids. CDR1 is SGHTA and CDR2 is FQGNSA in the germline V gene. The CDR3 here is CASSLLPGGTYEQYF. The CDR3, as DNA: TGTGCCAGCAGCTTACTGCCCGGCGGAACCTACGAGCAGTACTTC. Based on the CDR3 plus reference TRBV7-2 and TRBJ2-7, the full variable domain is GAGVSQSPSNKVTEKGKDVELRCDPISGHTALYWYRQSLGQGLEFLIYFQGNSAPDKSGLPSDRFSAERTGGSVSTLTIQRTQQEDSAVYLCASSLLPGGTYEQYFGPGTRLTVT.

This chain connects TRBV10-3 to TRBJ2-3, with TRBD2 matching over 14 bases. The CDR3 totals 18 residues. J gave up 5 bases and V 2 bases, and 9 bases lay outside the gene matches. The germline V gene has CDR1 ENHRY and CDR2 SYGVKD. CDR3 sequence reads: CAISEHTTSGGAGDTQYF. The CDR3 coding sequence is TGTGCCATCAGTGAGCATACGACTAGCGGGGGGGCGGGAGATACGCAGTATTTT.

CDR3 in DNA: TGTGCCACCAGCAGAGATAGGACGGCGGGAGCCTACGAGCAGTACTTC. Translating it yields CATSRDRTAGAYEQYF. V is TRBV15 and J is TRBJ2-7; 7 bases are a match to TRBD2. This CDR3 spans 16 amino acids. V lost 0 bases to trimming and J lost 2 bases; unmatched junction nucleotides: 7. The germline gives CDR1 LNHNV, CDR2 YYDKDF (reference sequence). The complete variable domain, with remaining parts taken from reference TRBV15 and TRBJ2-7, reads DAMVIQNPRYQVTQFGKPVTLSCSQTLNHNVMYWYQQKSSQAPKLLFHYYDKDFNNEADTPDNFQSRRPNTSFCFLDIRSPGLGDTAMYLCATSRDRTAGAYEQYFGPGTRLTVT.

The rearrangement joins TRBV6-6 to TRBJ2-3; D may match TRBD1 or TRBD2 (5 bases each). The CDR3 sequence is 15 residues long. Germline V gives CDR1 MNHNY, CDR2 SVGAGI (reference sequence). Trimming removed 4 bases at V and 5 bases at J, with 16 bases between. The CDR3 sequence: CASSSLFAGGDTQYF. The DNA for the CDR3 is TGTGCCAGCAGTTCCCTATTTGCTGGGGGAGATACGCAGTATTTT.